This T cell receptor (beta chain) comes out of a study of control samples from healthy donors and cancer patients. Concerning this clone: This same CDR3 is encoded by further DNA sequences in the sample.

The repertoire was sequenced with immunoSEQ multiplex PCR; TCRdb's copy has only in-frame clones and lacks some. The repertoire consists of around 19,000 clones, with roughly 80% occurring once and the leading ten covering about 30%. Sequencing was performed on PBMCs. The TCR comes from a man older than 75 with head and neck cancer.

The CDR3 reads CASSLAFGGSYEQYF. CDR3 coding DNA: TGTGCCAGCAGCTTAGCCTTTGGGGGGTCCTACGAGCAGTACTTC. This chain links TRBV7-2 with TRBJ2-7; TRBD2 might be the D (6 bases). The CDR3 contains 15 residues. V gave up 0 bases and J gave up 1 base, with 10 bases separating them. Germline V CDR1 and CDR2: SGHTA, FQGNSA. The variable domain in full, with the rest retrieved from reference TRBV7-2 and TRBJ2-7, is GAGVSQSPSNKVTEKGKDVELRCDPISGHTALYWYRQSLGQGLEFLIYFQGNSAPDKSGLPSDRFSAERTGGSVSTLTIQRTQQEDSAVYLCASSLAFGGSYEQYFGPGTRLTVT.